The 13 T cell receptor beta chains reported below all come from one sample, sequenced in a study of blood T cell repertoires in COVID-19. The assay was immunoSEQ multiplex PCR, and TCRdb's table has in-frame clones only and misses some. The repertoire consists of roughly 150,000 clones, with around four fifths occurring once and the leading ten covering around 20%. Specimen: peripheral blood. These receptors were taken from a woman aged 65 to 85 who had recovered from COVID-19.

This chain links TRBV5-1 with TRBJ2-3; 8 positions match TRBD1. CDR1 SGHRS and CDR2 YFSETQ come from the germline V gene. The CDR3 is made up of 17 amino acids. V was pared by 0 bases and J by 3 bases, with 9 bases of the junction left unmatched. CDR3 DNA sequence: TGCGCCAGCAGCTTGGGACAGGGGAGTTGGGAAACAGATACGCAGTATTTT. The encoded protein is CASSLGQGSWETDTQYF.

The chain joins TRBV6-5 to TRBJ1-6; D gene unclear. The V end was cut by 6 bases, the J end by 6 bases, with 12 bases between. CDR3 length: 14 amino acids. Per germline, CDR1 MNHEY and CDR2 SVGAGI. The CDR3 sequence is CASRSTAGNSPLHF. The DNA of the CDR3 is TGTGCCAGCAGGTCCACGGCGGGTAATTCACCCCTCCACTTT.

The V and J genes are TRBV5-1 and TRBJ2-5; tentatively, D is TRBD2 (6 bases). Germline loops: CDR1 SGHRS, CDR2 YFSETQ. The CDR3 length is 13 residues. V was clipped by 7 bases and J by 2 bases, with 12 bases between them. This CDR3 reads CASRGVSQETQYF. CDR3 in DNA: TGCGCCAGCCGCGGGGTCTCTCAAGAGACCCAGTACTTC.

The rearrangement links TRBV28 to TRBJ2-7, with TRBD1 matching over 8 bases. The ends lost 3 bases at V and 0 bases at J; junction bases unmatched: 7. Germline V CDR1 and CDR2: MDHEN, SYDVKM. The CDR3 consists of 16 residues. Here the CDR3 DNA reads TGTGCCAGCAGTTTCCCTAGGACAGGGAGCTCCTACGAGCAGTACTTC. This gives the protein CASSFPRTGSSYEQYF. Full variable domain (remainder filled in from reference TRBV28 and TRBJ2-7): DVKVTQSSRYLVKRTGEKVFLECVQDMDHENMFWYRQDPGLGLRLIYFSYDVKMKEKGDIPEGYSVSREKKERFSLILESASTNQTSMYLCASSFPRTGSSYEQYFGPGTRLTVT.

As DNA, the CDR3 is TGTGCCAGCAGCGGACCGGGGGGTGAGCAGTTCTTC. Protein sequence: CASSGPGGEQFF. The rearrangement uses TRBV3-1 (or the pseudogene TRBV3-2) and TRBJ2-1, with 7 bases fitting TRBD2. The CDR3 has 12 amino acids. Unmatched junction bases numbered 4, after V lost 5 bases and J lost 9 bases. Germline CDR1 and CDR2: LGHDT and YNNKEL (reference sequence).

CDR3 residues: CASSYLGGTKNIQYF. CDR3 nucleotide sequence: TGTGCCAGCAGTTACCTCGGGGGAACCAAAAACATTCAGTACTTC. This chain links TRBV6-5 with TRBJ2-4, with a possible D match to TRBD2 (6 bases). V shed 2 bases and J shed 2 bases, with 10 bases lying between them. The CDR3 has 15 amino acids. CDR1 is MNHEY, CDR2 SVGAGI, per germline.

CDR3 coding DNA: TGTGCCAGCAGCTACATTCAGTCCCCGAGGAGCGGCTACACCTTC. It encodes CASSYIQSPRSGYTF. V and J are TRBV27 and TRBJ1-2; the D is unclear. Germline V lookup: CDR1 MNHEY, CDR2 SMNVEV (reference sequence). The CDR3 is 15 residues long. V was trimmed by 6 bases and J by 8 bases, leaving 22 bases between them.

CDR3 in amino acids: CAWGGQSTDTQYF. The DNA for the CDR3 is TGTGCCTGGGGTGGACAGAGCACAGATACGCAGTATTTT. The chain recombines TRBV30 with TRBJ2-3; D may be TRBD1 (6 bases). Trimming took off 5 bases at V and 0 bases at J, with 9 bases between the two ends. The CDR3 has 13 residues. Germline loops: CDR1 GTSNPN, CDR2 SVGIG (reference sequence).

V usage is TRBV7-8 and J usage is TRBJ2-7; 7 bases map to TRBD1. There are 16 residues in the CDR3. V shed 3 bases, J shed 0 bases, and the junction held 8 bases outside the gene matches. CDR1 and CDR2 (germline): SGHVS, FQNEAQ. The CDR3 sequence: CASSFTGDSRSYEQYF. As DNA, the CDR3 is TGTGCCAGCAGCTTCACCGGGGACAGCCGCTCCTACGAGCAGTACTTC.

CDR3 sequence (DNA): TGTGCCAGCAGCTTGTACGGGGATGGCTACACCTTC. It encodes CASSLYGDGYTF. V gene TRBV7-2 combines with J gene TRBJ1-2, with no clear D. The V gene's germline CDR1 is SGHTA and CDR2 FQGNSA. The CDR3 loop spans 12 amino acids. Trimming removed 3 bases from V and 6 bases from J, with 8 bases in between. Looking up the rest from reference TRBV7-2 and TRBJ1-2 gives the full variable domain: GAGVSQSPSNKVTEKGKDVELRCDPISGHTALYWYRQSLGQGLEFLIYFQGNSAPDKSGLPSDRFSAERTGGSVSTLTIQRTQQEDSAVYLCASSLYGDGYTFGSGTRLTVV.

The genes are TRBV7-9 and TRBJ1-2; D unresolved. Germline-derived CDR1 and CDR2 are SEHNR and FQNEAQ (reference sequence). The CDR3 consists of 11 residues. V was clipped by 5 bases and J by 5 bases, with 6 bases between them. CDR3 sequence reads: CASSPRYGYTF. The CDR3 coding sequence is TGTGCCAGCAGCCCCCGGTATGGCTACACCTTC.

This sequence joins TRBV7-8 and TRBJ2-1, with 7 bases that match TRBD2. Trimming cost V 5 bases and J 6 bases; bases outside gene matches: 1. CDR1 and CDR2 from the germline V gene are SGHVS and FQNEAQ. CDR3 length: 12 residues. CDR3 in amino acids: CASSGRGNEQFF. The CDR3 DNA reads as TGTGCCAGCAGCGGGAGGGGCAATGAGCAGTTCTTC.

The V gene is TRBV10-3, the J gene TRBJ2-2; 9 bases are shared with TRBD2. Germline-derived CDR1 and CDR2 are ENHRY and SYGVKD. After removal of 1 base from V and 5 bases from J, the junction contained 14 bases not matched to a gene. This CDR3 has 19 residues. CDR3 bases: TGTGCCATCAGTGAGTTTGGGTCGGCTAGCGGGGCGCTGACCGGGGAGCTGTTTTTT. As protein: CAISEFGSASGALTGELFF.